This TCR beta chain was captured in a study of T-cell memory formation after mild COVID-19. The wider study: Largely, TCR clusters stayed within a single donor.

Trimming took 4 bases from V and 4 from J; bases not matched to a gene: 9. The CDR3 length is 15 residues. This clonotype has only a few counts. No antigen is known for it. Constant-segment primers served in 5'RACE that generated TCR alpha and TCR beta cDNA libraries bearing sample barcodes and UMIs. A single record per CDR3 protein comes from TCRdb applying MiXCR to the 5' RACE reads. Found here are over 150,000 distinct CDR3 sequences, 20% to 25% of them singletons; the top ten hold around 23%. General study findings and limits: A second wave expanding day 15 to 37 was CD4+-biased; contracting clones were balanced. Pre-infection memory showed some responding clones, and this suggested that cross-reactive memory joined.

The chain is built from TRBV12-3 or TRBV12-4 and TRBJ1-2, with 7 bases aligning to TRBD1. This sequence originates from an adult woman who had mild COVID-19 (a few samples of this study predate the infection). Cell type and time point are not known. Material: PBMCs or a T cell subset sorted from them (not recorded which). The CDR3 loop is CASSWGQTTFYGYTF. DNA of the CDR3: TGTGCCAGCAGTTGGGGACAGACTACCTTCTATGGCTACACCTTC.